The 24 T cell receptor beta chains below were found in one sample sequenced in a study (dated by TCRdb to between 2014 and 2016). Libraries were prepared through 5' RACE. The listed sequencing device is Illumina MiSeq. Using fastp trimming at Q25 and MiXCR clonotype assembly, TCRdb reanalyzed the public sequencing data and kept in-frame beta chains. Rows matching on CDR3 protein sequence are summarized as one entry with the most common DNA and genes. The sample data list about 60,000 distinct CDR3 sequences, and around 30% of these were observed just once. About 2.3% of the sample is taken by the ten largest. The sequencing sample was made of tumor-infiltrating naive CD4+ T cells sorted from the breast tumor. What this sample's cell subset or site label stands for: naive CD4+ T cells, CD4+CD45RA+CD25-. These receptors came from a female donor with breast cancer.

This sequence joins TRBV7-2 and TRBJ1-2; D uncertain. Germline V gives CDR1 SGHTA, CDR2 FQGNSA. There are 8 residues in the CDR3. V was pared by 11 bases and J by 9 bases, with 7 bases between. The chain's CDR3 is CAPSSYTF. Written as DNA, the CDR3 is TGTGCCCCCTCGAGCTACACCTTC. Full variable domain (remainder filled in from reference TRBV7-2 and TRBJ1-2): GAGVSQSPSNKVTEKGKDVELRCDPISGHTALYWYRQSLGQGLEFLIYFQGNSAPDKSGLPSDRFSAERTGGSVSTLTIQRTQQEDSAVYLCAPSSYTFGSGTRLTVV.

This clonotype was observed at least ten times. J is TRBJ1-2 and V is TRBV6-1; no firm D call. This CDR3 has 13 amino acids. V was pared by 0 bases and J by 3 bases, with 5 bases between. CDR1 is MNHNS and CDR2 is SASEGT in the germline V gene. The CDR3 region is CASSEAADYGYTF. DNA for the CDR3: TGTGCCAGCAGTGAAGCGGCAGACTATGGCTACACCTTC.

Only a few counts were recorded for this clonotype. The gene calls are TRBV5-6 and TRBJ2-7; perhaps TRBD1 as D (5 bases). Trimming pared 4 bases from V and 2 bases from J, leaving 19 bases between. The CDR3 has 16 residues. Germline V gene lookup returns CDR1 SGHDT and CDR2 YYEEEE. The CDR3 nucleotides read TGTGCCAGCAGCGCTGACGGACACCGGGTAGCCTACGAGCAGTACTTC. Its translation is CASSADGHRVAYEQYF.

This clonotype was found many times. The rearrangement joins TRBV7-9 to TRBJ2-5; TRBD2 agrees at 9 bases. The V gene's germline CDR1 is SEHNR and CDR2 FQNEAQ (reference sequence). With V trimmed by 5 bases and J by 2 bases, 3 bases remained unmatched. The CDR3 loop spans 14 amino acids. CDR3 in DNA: TGTGCCAGCAGCCCGAGCGGGGGGCAAGAGACCCAGTACTTC. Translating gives CASSPSGGQETQYF.

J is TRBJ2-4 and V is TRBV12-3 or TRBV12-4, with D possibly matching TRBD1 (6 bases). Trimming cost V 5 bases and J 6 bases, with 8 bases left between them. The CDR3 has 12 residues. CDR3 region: CASSPQGNIQYF. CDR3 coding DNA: TGTGCCAGCAGTCCACAGGGAAACATTCAGTACTTC.

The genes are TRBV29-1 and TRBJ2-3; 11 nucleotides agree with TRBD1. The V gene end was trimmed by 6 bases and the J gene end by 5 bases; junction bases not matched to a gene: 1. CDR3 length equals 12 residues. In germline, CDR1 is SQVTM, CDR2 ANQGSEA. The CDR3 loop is CSVGTGGDTQYF. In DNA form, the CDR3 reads TGCAGCGTGGGGACAGGGGGAGATACGCAGTATTTT.

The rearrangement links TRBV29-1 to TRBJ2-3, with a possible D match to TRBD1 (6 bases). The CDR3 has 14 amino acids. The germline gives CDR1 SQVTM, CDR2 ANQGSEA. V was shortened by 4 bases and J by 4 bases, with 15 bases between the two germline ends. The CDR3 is CSVGWTVRADTQYF. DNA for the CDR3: TGCAGCGTTGGATGGACAGTGCGGGCAGATACGCAGTATTTT.

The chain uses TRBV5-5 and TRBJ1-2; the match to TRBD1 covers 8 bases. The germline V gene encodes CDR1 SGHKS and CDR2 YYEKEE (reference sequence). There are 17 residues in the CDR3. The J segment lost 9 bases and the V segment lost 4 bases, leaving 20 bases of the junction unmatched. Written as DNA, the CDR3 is TGTGCCAGCAGCCCGTCCCTGACCCATCAGGGGGCCCCCCGCTACACCTTC. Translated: CASSPSLTHQGAPRYTF. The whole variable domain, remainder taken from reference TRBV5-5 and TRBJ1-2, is DAGVTQSPTHLIKTRGQQVTLRCSPISGHKSVSWYQQVLGQGPQFIFQYYEKEERGRGNFPDRFSARQFPNYSSELNVNALLLGDSALYLCASSPSLTHQGAPRYTFGSGTRLTVV.

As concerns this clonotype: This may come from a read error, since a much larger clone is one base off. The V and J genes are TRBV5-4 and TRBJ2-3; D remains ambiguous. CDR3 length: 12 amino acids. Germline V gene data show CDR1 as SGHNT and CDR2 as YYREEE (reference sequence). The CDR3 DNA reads TGTGCCGGCAGCTTTACGACAGATACGCAGTATTTT. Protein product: CAGSFTTDTQYF.

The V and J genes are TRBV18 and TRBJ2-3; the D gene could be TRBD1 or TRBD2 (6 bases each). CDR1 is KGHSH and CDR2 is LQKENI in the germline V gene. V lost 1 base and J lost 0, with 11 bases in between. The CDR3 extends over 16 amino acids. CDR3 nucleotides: TGTGCCAGCTCACCACAGGGGGGAACTAGCACAGATACGCAGTATTTT. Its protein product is CASSPQGGTSTDTQYF.

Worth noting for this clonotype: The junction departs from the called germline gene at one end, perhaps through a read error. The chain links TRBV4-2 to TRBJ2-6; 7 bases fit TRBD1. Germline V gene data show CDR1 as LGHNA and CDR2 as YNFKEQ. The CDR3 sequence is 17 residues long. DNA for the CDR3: TGTGTCAGCAGCCAAGAGCCACAGGGGACCGGGGCCAACGTCCTGACCTTC. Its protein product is CVSSQEPQGTGANVLTF.

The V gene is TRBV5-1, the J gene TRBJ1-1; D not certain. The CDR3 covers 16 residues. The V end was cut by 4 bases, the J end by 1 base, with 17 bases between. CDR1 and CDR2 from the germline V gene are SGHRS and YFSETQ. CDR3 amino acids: CASSTNFRGRNTEAFF. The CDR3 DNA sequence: TGCGCCAGCAGCACAAACTTCCGGGGAAGGAACACTGAAGCTTTCTTT.

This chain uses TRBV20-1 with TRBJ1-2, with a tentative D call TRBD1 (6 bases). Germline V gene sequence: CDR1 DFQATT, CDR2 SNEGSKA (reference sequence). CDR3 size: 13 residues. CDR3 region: CGWGTPSGYGYTF. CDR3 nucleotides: TGCGGCTGGGGGACACCTTCTGGCTATGGCTACACCTTC.

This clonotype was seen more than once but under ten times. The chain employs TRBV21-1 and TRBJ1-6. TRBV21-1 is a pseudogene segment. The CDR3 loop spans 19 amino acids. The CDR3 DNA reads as TGTGCCAGCAGCAAATTTATCGTTTGGGGGAGTTCATATAATTCACCCCTCCACTTT. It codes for CASSKFIVWGSSYNSPLHF.

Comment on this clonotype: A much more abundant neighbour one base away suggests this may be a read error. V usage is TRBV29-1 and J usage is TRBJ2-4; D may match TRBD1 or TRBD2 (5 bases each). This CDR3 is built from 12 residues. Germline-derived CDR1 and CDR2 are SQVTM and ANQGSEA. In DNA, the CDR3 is TGCAGCGTTGAAGATGGGGGAAACATGCAGTACTTC. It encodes CSVEDGGNMQYF.

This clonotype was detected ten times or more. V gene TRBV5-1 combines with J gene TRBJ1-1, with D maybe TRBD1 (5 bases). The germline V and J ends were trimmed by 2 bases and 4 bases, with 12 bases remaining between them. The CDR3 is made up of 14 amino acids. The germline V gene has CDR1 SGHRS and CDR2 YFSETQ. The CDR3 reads CASSFDDGGTEAFF. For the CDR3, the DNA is TGCGCCAGCAGCTTTGATGACGGGGGCACTGAAGCTTTCTTT.

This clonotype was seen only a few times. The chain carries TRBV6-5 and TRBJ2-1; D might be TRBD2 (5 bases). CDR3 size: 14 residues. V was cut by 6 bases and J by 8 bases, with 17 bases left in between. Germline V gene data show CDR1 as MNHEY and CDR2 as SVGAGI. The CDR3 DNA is TGTGCCAGCAGAGCCGACATCCCTAGCCATGAGCAGTTCTTC. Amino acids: CASRADIPSHEQFF.

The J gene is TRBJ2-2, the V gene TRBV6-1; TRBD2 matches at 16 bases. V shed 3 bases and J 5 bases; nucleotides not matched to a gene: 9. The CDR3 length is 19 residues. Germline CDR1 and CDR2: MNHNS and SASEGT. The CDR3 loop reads CASSDGTSGRASRTGELFF. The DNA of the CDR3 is TGTGCCAGCAGTGACGGGACTAGCGGGAGGGCCAGTCGTACCGGGGAGCTGTTTTTT.

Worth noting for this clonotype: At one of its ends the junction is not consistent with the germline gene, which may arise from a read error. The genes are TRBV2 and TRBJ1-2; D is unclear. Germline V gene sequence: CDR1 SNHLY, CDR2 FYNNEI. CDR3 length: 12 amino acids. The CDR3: CAGSVIDNGYTF. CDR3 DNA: TGTGCCGGCAGCGTAATCGACAATGGCTACACCTTC.

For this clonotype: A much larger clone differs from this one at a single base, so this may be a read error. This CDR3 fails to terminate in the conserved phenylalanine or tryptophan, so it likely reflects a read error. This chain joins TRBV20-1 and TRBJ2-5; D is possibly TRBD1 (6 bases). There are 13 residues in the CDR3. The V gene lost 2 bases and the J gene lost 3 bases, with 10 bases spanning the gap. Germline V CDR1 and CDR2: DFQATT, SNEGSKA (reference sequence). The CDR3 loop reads CSARLWTEETQYS. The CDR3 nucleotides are TGCAGTGCTAGATTATGGACAGAAGAGACCCAGTACTCC.

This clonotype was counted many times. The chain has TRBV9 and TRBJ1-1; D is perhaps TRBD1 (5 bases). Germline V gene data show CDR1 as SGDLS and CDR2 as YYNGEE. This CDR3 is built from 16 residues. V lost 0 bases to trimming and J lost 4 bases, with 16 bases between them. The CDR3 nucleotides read TGTGCCAGCAGCGTAGCTACGGGGGGACCCCTCACTGAAGCTTTCTTT. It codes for CASSVATGGPLTEAFF.

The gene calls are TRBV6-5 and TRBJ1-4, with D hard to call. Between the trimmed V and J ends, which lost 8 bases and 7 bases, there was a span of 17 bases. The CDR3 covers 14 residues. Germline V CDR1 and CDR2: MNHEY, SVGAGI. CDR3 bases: TGTGCCAGCCACGCTGAGGCGCTGAGTGAAAAACTGTTTTTT. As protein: CASHAEALSEKLFF.

As DNA, the CDR3 is TGTGCCAGCAGCGTAGCCCTAGCTGATGAGCAGTTCTTC. Its translation: CASSVALADEQFF. The chain employs TRBV9 and TRBJ2-1, with D possibly matching TRBD2 (5 bases). Germline V gene data show CDR1 as SGDLS and CDR2 as YYNGEE. The CDR3 has 13 residues. The V gene lost 0 bases and the J gene lost 8 bases, with 9 bases spanning the gap.

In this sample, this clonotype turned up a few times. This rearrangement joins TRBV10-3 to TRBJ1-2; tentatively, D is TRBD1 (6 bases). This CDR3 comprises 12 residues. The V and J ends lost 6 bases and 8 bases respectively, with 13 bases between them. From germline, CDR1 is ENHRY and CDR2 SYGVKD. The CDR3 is CAISGTQEGYTF. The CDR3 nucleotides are TGTGCCATCAGCGGGACACAGGAAGGCTACACCTTC.